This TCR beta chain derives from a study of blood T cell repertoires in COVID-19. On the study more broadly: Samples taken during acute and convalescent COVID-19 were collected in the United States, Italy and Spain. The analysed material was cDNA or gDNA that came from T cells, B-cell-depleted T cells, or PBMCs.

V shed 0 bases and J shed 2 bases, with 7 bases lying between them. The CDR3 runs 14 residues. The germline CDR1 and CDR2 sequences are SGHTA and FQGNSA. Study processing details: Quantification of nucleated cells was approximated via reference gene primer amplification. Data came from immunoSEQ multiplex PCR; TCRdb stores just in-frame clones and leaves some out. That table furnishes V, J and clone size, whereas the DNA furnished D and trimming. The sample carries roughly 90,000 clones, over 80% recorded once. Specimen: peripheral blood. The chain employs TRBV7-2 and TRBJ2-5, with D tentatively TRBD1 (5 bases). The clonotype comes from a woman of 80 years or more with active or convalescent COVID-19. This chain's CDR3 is CASSLAGQQETQYF. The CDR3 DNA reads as TGTGCCAGCAGCTTAGCGGGGCAACAAGAGACCCAGTACTTC. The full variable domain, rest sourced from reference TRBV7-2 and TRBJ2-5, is GAGVSQSPSNKVTEKGKDVELRCDPISGHTALYWYRQSLGQGLEFLIYFQGNSAPDKSGLPSDRFSAERTGGSVSTLTIQRTQQEDSAVYLCASSLAGQQETQYFGPGTRLLVL.